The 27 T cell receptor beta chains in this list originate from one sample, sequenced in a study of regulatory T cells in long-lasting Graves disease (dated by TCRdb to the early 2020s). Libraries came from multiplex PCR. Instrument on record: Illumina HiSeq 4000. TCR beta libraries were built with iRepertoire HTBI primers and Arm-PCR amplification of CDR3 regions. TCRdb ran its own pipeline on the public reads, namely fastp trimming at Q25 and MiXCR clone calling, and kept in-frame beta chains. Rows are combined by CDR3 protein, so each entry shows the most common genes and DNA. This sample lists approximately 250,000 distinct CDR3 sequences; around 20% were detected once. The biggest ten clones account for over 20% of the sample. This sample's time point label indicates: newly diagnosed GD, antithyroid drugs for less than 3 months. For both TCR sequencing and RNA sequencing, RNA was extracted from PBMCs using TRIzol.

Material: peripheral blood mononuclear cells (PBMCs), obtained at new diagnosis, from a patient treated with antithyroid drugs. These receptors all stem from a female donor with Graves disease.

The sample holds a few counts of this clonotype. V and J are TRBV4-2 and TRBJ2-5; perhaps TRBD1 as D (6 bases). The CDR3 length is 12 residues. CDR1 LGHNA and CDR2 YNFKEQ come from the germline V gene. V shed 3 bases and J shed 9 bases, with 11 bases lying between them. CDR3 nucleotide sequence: TGTGCCAGCAGCCAGAGGGGGTCGTCCCAGTACTTC. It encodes CASSQRGSSQYF.

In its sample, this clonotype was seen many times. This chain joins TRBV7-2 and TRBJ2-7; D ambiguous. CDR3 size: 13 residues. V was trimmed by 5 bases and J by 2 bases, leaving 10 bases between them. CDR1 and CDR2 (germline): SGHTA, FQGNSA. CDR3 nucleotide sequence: TGTGCCAGCAGCCAGGCGGCCCCCTACGAGCAGTACTTC. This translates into CASSQAAPYEQYF.

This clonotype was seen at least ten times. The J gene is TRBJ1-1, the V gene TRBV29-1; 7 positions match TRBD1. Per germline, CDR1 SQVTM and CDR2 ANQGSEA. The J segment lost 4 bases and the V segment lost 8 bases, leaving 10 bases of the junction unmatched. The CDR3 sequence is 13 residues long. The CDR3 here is CSFSRGWSTEAFF. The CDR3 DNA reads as TGCAGCTTCTCCAGGGGGTGGAGCACTGAAGCTTTCTTT.

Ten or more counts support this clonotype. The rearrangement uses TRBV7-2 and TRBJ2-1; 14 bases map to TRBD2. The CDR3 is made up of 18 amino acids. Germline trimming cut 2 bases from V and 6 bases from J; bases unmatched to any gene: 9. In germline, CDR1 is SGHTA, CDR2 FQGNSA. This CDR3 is CASSLRFGLAGGPNEQFF. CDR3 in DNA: TGTGCCAGCAGCTTACGTTTTGGACTAGCGGGAGGACCCAATGAGCAGTTCTTC.

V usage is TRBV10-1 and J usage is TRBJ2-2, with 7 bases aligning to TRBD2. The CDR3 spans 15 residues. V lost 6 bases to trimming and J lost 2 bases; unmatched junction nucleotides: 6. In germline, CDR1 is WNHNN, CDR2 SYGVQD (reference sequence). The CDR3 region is CASRPGLGNTGELFF. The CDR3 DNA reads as TGCGCCAGCAGACCCGGACTAGGAAACACCGGGGAGCTGTTTTTT.

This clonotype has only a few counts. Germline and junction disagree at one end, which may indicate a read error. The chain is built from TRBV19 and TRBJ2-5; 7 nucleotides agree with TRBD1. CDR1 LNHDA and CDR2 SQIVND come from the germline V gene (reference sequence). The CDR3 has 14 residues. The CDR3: CVSSNQGVEETQYF. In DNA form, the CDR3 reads TGTGTCAGTAGTAATCAGGGGGTGGAAGAGACCCAGTACTTC.

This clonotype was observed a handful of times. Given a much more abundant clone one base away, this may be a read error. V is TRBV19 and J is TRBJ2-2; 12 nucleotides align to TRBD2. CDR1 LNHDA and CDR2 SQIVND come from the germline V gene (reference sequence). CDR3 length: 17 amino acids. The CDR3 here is CSSSIIRLAGEFGELFF. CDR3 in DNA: TGTTCCAGTAGTATAATAAGACTAGCGGGAGAGTTCGGGGAGCTGTTTTTT.

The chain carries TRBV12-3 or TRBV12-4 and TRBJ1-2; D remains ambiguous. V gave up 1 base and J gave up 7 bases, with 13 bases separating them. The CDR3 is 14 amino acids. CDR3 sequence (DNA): TGTGCCAGCAGTTTAGGAGATCCCTTGAGTGGCTACACCTTC. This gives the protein CASSLGDPLSGYTF.

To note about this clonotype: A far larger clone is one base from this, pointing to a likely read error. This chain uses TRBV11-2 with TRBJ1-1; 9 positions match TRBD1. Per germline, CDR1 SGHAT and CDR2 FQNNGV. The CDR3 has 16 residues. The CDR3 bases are TGTGCCAGCAGCTTACGCGGACAGGGGTTGAACACTGAAGGTTTCTTT. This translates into CASSLRGQGLNTEGFF.

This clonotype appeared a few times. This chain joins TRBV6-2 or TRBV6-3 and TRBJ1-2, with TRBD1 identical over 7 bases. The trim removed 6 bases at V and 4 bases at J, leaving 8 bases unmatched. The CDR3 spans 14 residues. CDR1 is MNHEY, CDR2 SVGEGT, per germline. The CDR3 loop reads CASRPTGRPYGYTF. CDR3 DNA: TGTGCCAGCAGACCGACAGGGAGGCCCTATGGCTACACCTTC.

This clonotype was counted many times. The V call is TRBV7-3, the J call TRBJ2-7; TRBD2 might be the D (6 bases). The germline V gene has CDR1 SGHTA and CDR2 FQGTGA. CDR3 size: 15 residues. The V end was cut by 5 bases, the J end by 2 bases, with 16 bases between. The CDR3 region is CASSVSGTGAYEQYF. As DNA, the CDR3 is TGTGCCAGCAGCGTGTCCGGGACGGGAGCCTACGAGCAGTACTTC.

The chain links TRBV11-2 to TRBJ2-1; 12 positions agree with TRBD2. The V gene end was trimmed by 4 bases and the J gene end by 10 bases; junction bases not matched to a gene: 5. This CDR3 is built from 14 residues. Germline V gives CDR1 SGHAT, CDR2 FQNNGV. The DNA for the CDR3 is TGTGCCAGCAGCTCCGGACTAGCGGGACGGGAGCAGTTCTTC. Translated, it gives CASSSGLAGREQFF.

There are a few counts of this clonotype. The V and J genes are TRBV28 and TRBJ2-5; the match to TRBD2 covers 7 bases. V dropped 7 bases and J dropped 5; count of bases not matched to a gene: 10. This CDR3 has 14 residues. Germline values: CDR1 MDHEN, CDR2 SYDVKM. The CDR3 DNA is TGTGCCAGCAACGGGGGGAGTGTGGGGGAGACCCAGTACTTC. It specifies CASNGGSVGETQYF.

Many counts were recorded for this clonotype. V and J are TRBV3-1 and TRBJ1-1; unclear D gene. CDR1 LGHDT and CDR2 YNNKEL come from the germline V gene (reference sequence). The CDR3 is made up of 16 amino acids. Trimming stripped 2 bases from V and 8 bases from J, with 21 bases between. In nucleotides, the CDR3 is TGTGCCAGCAGCCAACGGGCCGCTGCCCGTAATCTCGAAGCTTTCTTT. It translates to CASSQRAAARNLEAFF.

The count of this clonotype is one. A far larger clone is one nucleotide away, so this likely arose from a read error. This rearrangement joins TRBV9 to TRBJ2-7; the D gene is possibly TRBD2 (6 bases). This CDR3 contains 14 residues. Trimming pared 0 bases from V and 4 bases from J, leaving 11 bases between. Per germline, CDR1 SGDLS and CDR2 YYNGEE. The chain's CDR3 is CASSVAGVGYEQYF. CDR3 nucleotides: TGTGCCAGCAGCGTAGCGGGAGTGGGGTACGAGCAGTACTTC.

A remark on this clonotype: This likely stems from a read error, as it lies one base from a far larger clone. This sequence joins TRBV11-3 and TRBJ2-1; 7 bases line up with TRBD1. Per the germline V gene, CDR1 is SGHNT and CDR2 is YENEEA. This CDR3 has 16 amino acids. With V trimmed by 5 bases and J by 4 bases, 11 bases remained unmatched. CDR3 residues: CASSPLGQGVYNEQFF. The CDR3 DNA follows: TGTGCCAGCAGCCCTTTGGGCCAGGGGGTTTACAATGAGCAGTTCTTC.

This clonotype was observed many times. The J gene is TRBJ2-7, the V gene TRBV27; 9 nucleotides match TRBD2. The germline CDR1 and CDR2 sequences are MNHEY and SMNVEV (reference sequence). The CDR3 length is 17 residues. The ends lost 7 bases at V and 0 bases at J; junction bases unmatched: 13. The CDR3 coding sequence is TGTGCCAGCAACCCCCCAACGACTAGCGGAAACTCCTACGAGCAGTACTTC. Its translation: CASNPPTTSGNSYEQYF.

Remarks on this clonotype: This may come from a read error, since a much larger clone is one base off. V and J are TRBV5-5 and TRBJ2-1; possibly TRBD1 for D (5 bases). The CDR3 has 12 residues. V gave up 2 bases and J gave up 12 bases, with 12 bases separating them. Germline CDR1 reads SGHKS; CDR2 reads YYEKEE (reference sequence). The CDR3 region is CASSFWQGLQFF. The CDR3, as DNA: TGTGCCAGCAGCTTTTGGCAGGGTTTGCAGTTCTTC.

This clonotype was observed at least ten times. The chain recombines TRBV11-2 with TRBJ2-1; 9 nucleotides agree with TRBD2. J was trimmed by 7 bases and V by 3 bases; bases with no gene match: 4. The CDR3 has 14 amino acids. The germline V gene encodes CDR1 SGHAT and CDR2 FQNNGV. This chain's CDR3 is CASSLLAGVNEQFF. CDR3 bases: TGTGCCAGCAGCTTGTTAGCGGGAGTTAATGAGCAGTTCTTC.

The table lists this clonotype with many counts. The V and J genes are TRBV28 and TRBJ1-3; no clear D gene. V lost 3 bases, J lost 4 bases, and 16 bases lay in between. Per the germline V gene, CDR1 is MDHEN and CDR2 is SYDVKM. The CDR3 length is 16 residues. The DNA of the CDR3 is TGTGCCAGCAGTTTGCGTCAGATTCGGTTAGGAAACACCATATATTTT. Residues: CASSLRQIRLGNTIYF.

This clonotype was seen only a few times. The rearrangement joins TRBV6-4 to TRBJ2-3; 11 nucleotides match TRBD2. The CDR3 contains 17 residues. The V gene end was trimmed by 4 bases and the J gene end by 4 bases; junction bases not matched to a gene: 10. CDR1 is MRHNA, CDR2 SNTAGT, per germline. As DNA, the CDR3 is TGTGCCAGCAGTGCCAGTACCGGACTAGCGGGTTCAGATACGCAGTATTTT. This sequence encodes CASSASTGLAGSDTQYF.

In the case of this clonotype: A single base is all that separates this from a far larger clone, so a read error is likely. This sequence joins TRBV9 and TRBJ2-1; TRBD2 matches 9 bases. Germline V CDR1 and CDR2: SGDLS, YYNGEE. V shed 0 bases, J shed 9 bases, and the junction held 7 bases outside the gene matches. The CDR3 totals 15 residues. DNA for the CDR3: TGTGCCAGCAGCGTAGAGGGCGGGAGGGCCGGTGAGCAGTTCTTC. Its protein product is CASSVEGGRAGEQFF.

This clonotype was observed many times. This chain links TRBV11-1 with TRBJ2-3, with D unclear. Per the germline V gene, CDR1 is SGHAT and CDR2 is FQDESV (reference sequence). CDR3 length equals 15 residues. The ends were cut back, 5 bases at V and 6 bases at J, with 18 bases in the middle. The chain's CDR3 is CASSASAALGDTQYF. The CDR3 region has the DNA TGTGCCAGCAGCGCATCGGCCGCCCTGGGGGATACGCAGTATTTT. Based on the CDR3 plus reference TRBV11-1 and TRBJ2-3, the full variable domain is EAEVAQSPRYKITEKSQAVAFWCDPISGHATLYWYRQILGQGPELLVQFQDESVVDDSQLPKDRFSAERLKGVDSTLKIQPAELGDSAMYLCASSASAALGDTQYFGPGTRLTVL.

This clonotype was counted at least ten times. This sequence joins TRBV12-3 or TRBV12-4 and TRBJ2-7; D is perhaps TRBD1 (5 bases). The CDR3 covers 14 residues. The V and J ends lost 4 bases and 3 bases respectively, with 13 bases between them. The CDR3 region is CASSYSGYNYEQYF. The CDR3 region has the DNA TGTGCCAGCAGTTATTCAGGGTACAACTACGAGCAGTACTTC.

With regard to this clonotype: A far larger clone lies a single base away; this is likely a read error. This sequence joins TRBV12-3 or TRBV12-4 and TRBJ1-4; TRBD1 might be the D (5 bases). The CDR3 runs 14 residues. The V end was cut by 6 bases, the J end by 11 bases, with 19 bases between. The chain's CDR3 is CASRPGTPRGKLFF. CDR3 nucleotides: TGTGCCAGCAGACCGGGGACCCCCCGGGGGAAACTGTTTTTT.

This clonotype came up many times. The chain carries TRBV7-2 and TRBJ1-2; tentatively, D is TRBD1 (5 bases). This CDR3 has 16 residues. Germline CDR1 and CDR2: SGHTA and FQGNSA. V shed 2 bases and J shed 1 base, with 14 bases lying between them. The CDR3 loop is CASSLRQTTFNYGYTF. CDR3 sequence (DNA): TGTGCCAGCAGCTTACGACAGACCACTTTTAACTATGGCTACACCTTC.

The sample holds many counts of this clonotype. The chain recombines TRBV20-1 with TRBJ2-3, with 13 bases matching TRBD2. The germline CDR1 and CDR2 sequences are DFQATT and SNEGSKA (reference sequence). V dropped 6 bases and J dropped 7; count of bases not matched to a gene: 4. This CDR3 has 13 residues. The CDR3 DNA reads TGCAGTGCGCGGACTAGCGGGAGTAATACGCAGTATTTT. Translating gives CSARTSGSNTQYF.